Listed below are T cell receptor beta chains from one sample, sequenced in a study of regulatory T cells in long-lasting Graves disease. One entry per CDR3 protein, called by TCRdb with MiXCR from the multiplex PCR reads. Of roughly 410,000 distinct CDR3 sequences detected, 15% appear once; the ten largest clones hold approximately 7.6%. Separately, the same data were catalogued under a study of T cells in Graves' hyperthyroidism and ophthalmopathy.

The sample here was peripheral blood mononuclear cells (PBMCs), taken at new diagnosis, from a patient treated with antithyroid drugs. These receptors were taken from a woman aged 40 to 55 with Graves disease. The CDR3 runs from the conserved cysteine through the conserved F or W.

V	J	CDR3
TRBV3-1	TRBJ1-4	CASSPQEDEKLFF
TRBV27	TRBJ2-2	CASSSTRNTGELFF
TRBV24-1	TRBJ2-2	CATRTGRRLSNTGELFF
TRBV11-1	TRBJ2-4	CASSPLSWTSGRVPGIQYF
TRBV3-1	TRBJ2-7	CASSQRRLDYEQYF
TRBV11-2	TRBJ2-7	CASSGTSGPTYEQYF
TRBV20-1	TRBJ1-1	CRASGNTEAFF
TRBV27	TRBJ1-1	CASSSTVRNTEAFF
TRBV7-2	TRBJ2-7	CASSLSSGRGYEQYF
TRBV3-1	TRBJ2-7	CASSQDGDREF
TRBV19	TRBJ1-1	CASVRGHTEAFF
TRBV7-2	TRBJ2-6	CASSYPGGPPSGANVLTF
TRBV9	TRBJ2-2	CASSPSSGANTGELFF
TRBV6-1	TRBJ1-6	CASSGLLGSPLHF
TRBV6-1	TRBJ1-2	CASSDISRTVSGTYGYTF
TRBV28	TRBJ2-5	CASSLGGLGAQYF
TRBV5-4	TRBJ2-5	CASSGGGTTTSQETQYF
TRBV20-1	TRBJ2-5	CSARDPGRGETQYF
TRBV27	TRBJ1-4	CASSDTVDEKLFF
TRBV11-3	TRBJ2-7	CASSRGGTALSSYEQYF
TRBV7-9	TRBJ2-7	CASSLVSSGGDEQYF
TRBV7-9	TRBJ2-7	CASRRSTGASEQYF
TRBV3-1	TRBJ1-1	CASSPNGYTEAFF
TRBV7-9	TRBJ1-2	CASTYGSGYGYTF
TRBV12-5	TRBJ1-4	CASGSGTGRLNEKLFF
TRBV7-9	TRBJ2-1	CASSTAGAGRGEQFF
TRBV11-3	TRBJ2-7	CASSFADYEQYF
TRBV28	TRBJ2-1	CASRAVSYNEQFF
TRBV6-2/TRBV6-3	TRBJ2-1	CASSEGGYRSSYNEQFF
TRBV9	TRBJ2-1	CASSGPGLARDNEQFF
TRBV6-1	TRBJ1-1	CASSGDSTEAFF
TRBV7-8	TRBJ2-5	CASSLGTGSHQETQYF
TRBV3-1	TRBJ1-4	CASSRGSVNEKLFF
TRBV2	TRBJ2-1	CASSPWGYNEQFF
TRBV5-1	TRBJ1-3	CASSLATGSGNTISF
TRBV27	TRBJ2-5	CASSSYPGLAGGEEETQYF
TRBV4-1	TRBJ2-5	CASSQPAGGVGETQYF
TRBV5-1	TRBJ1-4	CASSLVVGATNEKLFF
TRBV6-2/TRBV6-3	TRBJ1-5	CASSYSGYQPQHF
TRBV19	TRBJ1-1	CASRWDANTEAFF
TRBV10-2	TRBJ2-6	CASSDATGVRSGANVLTF
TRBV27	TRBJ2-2	CASSFGGLPPTGELFF
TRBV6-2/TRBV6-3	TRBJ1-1	CASREPQGLGTEAFF
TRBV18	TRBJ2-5	CASSLPGTAQETQYF
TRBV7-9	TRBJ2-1	CASSFRVGEQFF
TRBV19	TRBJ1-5	CASSITGNVNQPQHF
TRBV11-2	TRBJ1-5	CASSQEYSNQPQHF
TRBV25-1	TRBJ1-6	CASSAGQGNSPLHF
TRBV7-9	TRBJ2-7	CASSSSGPQISYEQYF
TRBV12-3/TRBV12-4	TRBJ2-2	CATSETVPNTGELFF
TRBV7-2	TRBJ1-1	CASSLGGRTEAFF
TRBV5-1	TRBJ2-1	CASSRSEGTGYNEQFF
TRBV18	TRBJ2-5	CASSPQRGLSEATQYF
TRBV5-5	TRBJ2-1	CASSLGGRGNEQFF
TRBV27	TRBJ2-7	CASSFSGTAYEQYF
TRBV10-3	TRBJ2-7	CAISEGTGGYEQYF
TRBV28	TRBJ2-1	CASSSTGGRGNEQFF
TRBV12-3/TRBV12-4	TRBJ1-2	CASSLERRNYGYTF
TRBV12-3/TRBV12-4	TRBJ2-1	CASRTTSGNEQFF